Below, 26 T cell receptor beta chains from the same sample are listed, as sequenced in a study of regulatory T cells in long-lasting Graves disease. Assembly of TCR beta libraries relied on iRepertoire HTBI primers together with Arm-PCR of CDR3 regions. MiXCR was run by TCRdb on the multiplex PCR reads, yielding one entry per CDR3 protein. This sample has some 500,000 distinct CDR3 sequences; around 15% occur once, and the top ten carry around 25%. Time point indicated: newly diagnosed GD, antithyroid drugs for less than 3 months. TCR sequences were obtained from RNA taken from PBMCs. This sample was shared with a second study, whose subject was T cells in Graves' hyperthyroidism and ophthalmopathy.

The starting material was peripheral blood mononuclear cells (PBMCs), obtained at new diagnosis, from a patient treated with antithyroid drugs. Every receptor here comes from a woman aged 35-65 years with Graves disease.

This clonotype showed up many times. The chain recombines TRBV6-2 or TRBV6-3 with TRBJ2-1; D is unresolved. V was shortened by 0 bases and J by 3 bases, with 9 bases between the two germline ends. CDR3 length: 15 amino acids. Germline lookup yields CDR1 MNHEY and CDR2 SVGEGT. As DNA, the CDR3 is TGTGCCAGCAGTTACTCGATAAACGGCTACAATGAGCAGTTCTTC. Translating gives CASSYSINGYNEQFF.

This clonotype showed up many times. The chain links TRBV20-1 to TRBJ2-7; D is uncertain. Looked up from germline, CDR1 is DFQATT and CDR2 is SNEGSKA (reference sequence). V was pared by 6 bases and J by 0 bases, with 15 bases between. The CDR3 sequence is 14 residues long. CDR3 nucleotide sequence: TGCAGTGCACCTCACGGCGCGAGCTCCTACGAGCAGTACTTC. Translation: CSAPHGASSYEQYF.

In its sample, this clonotype was seen many times. This chain connects TRBV13 to TRBJ1-1; perhaps TRBD1 as D (6 bases). Germline assignment: CDR1 PRHDT and CDR2 FYEKMQ (reference sequence). V was trimmed by 5 bases and J by 7 bases, leaving 17 bases between them. The CDR3 totals 14 residues. Here the CDR3 DNA reads TGTGCCAGCAGCCAATCTCGACAGGTGTTTGAAGCTTTCTTT. Protein product: CASSQSRQVFEAFF.

This clonotype turned up a few times. The J gene is TRBJ1-2, the V gene TRBV3-1; TRBD1 might be the D (6 bases). The germline V gene encodes CDR1 LGHDT and CDR2 YNNKEL (reference sequence). The V end was cut by 2 bases, the J end by 3 bases, with 13 bases between. CDR3 length equals 15 residues. The CDR3 nucleotides read TGTGCCAGCAGCCAATCGGCAGGGGTACACTATGGCTACACCTTC. Translation: CASSQSAGVHYGYTF.

The CDR3 loop reads CASRAWGAAYNEQFF. CDR3 DNA sequence: TGTGCCAGTAGAGCGTGGGGGGCTGCCTACAATGAGCAGTTCTTC. This chain connects TRBV19 to TRBJ2-1, with D possibly being TRBD1 or TRBD2 (6 bases each). This CDR3 comprises 15 residues. Germline lookup yields CDR1 LNHDA and CDR2 SQIVND (reference sequence). V was clipped by 6 bases and J by 2 bases, with 14 bases between them.

This chain joins TRBV28 and TRBJ1-5; TRBD1 is a possible D gene (5 bases). V lost 0 bases and J 1 base, leaving 13 bases between the germline ends. Looked up from germline, CDR1 is MDHEN and CDR2 is SYDVKM. CDR3 size: 17 residues. The CDR3 region is CASSLWREGMSNQPQHF. Here the CDR3 DNA reads TGTGCCAGCAGTTTATGGCGGGAGGGGATGAGCAATCAGCCCCAGCATTTT.

This chain's CDR3 is CASSEWEVAKNIQYF. The CDR3, as DNA: TGTGCCAGCAGTGAATGGGAAGTTGCCAAAAACATTCAGTACTTC. The chain couples TRBV2 to TRBJ2-4; D is undetermined. The length of the CDR3 is 15 residues. V was shortened by 2 bases and J by 1 base, with 9 bases between the two germline ends. Germline V gene data show CDR1 as SNHLY and CDR2 as FYNNEI.

This clonotype was recorded many times. The gene calls are TRBV2 and TRBJ2-7, with a possible D match to TRBD1 (5 bases). Germline CDR1 is SNHLY and CDR2 is FYNNEI. The CDR3 runs 18 residues. V shed 7 bases and J shed 2 bases, with 27 bases lying between them. DNA of the CDR3: TGTGCCAGCACCCGTCAAGGGTCCTGGCAGGGAATGACCTACGAGCAGTACTTC. Protein product: CASTRQGSWQGMTYEQYF. Full variable domain (rest looked up from reference TRBV2 and TRBJ2-7): EPEVTQTPSHQVTQMGQEVILRCVPISNHLYFYWYRQILGQKVEFLVSFYNNEISEKSEIFDDQFSVERPDGSNFTLKIRSTKLEDSAMYFCASTRQGSWQGMTYEQYFGPGTRLTVT.

This clonotype was seen more than once but under ten times. This chain links TRBV4-1 with TRBJ2-7; D is uncertain. Germline V lookup: CDR1 MGHRA, CDR2 YSYEKL. V lost 4 bases and J 2 bases, leaving 12 bases between the germline ends. The CDR3 spans 14 residues. The DNA of the CDR3 is TGCGCCAGCAGCCCAAGAGATCAGACCTACGAGCAGTACTTC. Its translation is CASSPRDQTYEQYF.

This clonotype was found many times. The chain joins TRBV20-1 to TRBJ1-1; possible D gene TRBD1, 5 bases. CDR3 length: 13 amino acids. Germline values: CDR1 DFQATT, CDR2 SNEGSKA (reference sequence). Trimming stripped 5 bases from V and 2 bases from J, with 12 bases between. The CDR3 bases are TGCAGTGCTGGGAGACAGCCTAACACTGAAGCTTTCTTT. It yields the protein CSAGRQPNTEAFF.

This clonotype was observed at least ten times. The chain has TRBV6-9 and TRBJ2-7; 8 nucleotides line up with TRBD1. After removal of 3 bases from V and 2 bases from J, the junction contained 6 bases not matched to a gene. The length of the CDR3 is 15 residues. Germline values: CDR1 MNHGY, CDR2 SVAAGI. The CDR3: CASSYVSGQAYEQYF. The CDR3 DNA reads TGTGCCAGCAGTTACGTTTCGGGACAGGCCTACGAGCAGTACTTC.

The J gene is TRBJ2-1, the V gene TRBV5-1; D unresolved. The tail of the sequence fits TRBJ2-5 better, so the J call may be wrong. Germline V gene sequence: CDR1 SGHRS, CDR2 YFSETQ. This CDR3 is built from 12 residues. As DNA, the CDR3 is TGCGCCAGCAGCTGGCGTCAAGAGACCCAGTACTTC. Translating gives CASSWRQETQYF.

This clonotype was counted ten times or more. The chain combines TRBV20-1 with TRBJ2-4; 7 positions agree with TRBD2. With 5 bases clipped from V and 6 bases from J, the junction kept 4 bases outside the gene matches. CDR3 length: 12 residues. Germline loops: CDR1 DFQATT, CDR2 SNEGSKA (reference sequence). The CDR3 protein is CSAAGVGNIQYF. CDR3 in DNA: TGCAGTGCTGCGGGGGTGGGAAACATTCAGTACTTC.

This clonotype was counted at least ten times. The genes are TRBV6-1 and TRBJ1-1; D not certain. The CDR3 consists of 13 residues. The ends were cut back, 3 bases at V and 1 base at J, with 6 bases in the middle. The germline CDR1 and CDR2 sequences are MNHNS and SASEGT. CDR3 DNA sequence: TGTGCCAGCAGTGAGACCCCGAACACTGAAGCTTTCTTT. This encodes CASSETPNTEAFF.

This clonotype was observed a handful of times. The chain employs TRBV12-3 or TRBV12-4 and TRBJ1-3; TRBD1 aligns across 8 bases. J lost 4 bases, V lost 4 bases, and 6 bases had no gene match. The CDR3 is made up of 15 amino acids. The CDR3 DNA sequence: TGTGCCAGCAGTTCCCCTACAGGGGGAGGAAACACCATATATTTT. Protein product: CASSSPTGGGNTIYF.

Ten or more counts support this clonotype. The chain carries TRBV3-1 and TRBJ2-7; D is ambiguous. Germline CDR1 is LGHDT and CDR2 is YNNKEL (reference sequence). The CDR3 is 12 amino acids. Trimming stripped 0 bases from V and 7 bases from J, with 7 bases between. The CDR3 spells CASSQDRLEQYF. In nucleotides, the CDR3 is TGTGCCAGCAGCCAAGATCGTCTGGAGCAGTACTTC.

The V call is TRBV14, the J call TRBJ2-4; 7 bases are shared with TRBD1. Germline trimming cut 4 bases from V and 6 bases from J; bases unmatched to any gene: 9. Germline CDR1 SGHDN, CDR2 FVKESK. CDR3 length equals 15 residues. The chain's CDR3 is CASSRRRDSRNIQYF. DNA of the CDR3: TGTGCCAGCAGCCGCCGACGGGACAGCCGAAACATTCAGTACTTC.

There are many counts of this clonotype. The chain's CDR3 is CASSLGRLEGRGYNEQFF. Written as DNA, the CDR3 is TGCGCCAGCAGCTTGGGTCGGTTGGAGGGAAGGGGATACAATGAGCAGTTCTTC. The chain is built from TRBV5-1 and TRBJ2-1; TRBD2 might be the D (6 bases). Germline CDR1 SGHRS, CDR2 YFSETQ. V was pared by 0 bases and J by 4 bases, with 20 bases between. The CDR3 loop spans 18 amino acids.

This clonotype has ten or more counts. The V gene is TRBV6-5, the J gene TRBJ1-1, with 11 bases lining up with TRBD1. Germline V gene lookup returns CDR1 MNHEY and CDR2 SVGAGI. V was pared by 2 bases and J by 5 bases, with 13 bases of the junction left unmatched. This CDR3 spans 18 amino acids. The CDR3 DNA reads TGTGCCAGCAGTTACCGCCCGGGGACAGGGGGAAGATGGACTGAAGCTTTCTTT. Its protein product is CASSYRPGTGGRWTEAFF.

The chain uses TRBV7-6 and TRBJ2-2; the match to TRBD1 covers 8 bases. Germline V gene lookup returns CDR1 SGHVS and CDR2 FNYEAQ. The ends lost 5 bases at V and 4 bases at J; junction bases unmatched: 6. The CDR3 consists of 15 residues. CDR3 in DNA: TGTGCCAGCAGCCTCACAGGGGGTTTCACCGGGGAGCTGTTTTTT. This translates into CASSLTGGFTGELFF.

This clonotype was picked up many times. V gene TRBV5-1 combines with J gene TRBJ2-1; 9 nucleotides align to TRBD1. Trimming removed 4 bases from V and 7 bases from J; junction bases left unmatched: 9. The CDR3 length is 15 residues. CDR1 and CDR2 from the germline V gene are SGHRS and YFSETQ. The CDR3: CASSPRTGETNEQFF. The CDR3 nucleotides are TGCGCCAGCAGCCCCAGGACAGGGGAAACGAATGAGCAGTTCTTC.

The chain couples TRBV20-1 to TRBJ2-3, with 9 positions matching TRBD1. The CDR3 consists of 15 residues. The germline CDR1 and CDR2 sequences are DFQATT and SNEGSKA (reference sequence). V lost 3 bases and J lost 3; bases outside the gene matches: 7. The CDR3 DNA follows: TGCAGTGCTAGTTGGGACAGGGAGGCGACAGATACGCAGTATTTT. Protein sequence: CSASWDREATDTQYF.

The table lists this clonotype with many counts. The chain has TRBV5-5 and TRBJ1-1; D not certain. Deletions cut 4 bases from V and 0 bases from J, with 7 bases between. The CDR3 contains 13 residues. Germline V gene sequence: CDR1 SGHKS, CDR2 YYEKEE (reference sequence). The CDR3 reads CASSKIMNTEAFF. The CDR3 DNA is TGTGCCAGCAGCAAAATTATGAACACTGAAGCTTTCTTT.

This clonotype was detected many times. V is TRBV6-1 and J is TRBJ1-5, with D possibly matching TRBD1 (5 bases). This CDR3 is built from 16 residues. CDR1 is MNHNS and CDR2 is SASEGT in the germline V gene. Trimming shortened V by 2 bases and J by 3 bases, and 14 bases separated the two germline ends. The CDR3 sequence: CASSESILGTNQPQHF. CDR3 bases: TGTGCCAGCAGTGAATCGATTTTGGGGACCAATCAGCCCCAGCATTTT.

This clonotype was recorded a few times. The CDR3 loop reads CATSRDDRVADTQYF. The CDR3 DNA sequence: TGTGCCACCAGCAGAGATGATAGGGTTGCAGATACGCAGTATTTT. This chain joins TRBV15 and TRBJ2-3; D unclear. Germline CDR1 reads LNHNV; CDR2 reads YYDKDF (reference sequence). The CDR3 has 15 residues. Trimming took off 0 bases at V and 4 bases at J, with 11 bases between the two ends.

This clonotype has at least ten counts. This chain links TRBV5-5 with TRBJ2-1, with D tentatively TRBD1 or TRBD2 (5 bases each). The germline gives CDR1 SGHKS, CDR2 YYEKEE (reference sequence). This CDR3 is built from 12 residues. V shed 4 bases and J shed 11 bases, with 13 bases lying between them. The DNA for the CDR3 is TGTGCCAGCAGCACGGGACCCTCGAAGCAGTTCTTC. Its translation: CASSTGPSKQFF.